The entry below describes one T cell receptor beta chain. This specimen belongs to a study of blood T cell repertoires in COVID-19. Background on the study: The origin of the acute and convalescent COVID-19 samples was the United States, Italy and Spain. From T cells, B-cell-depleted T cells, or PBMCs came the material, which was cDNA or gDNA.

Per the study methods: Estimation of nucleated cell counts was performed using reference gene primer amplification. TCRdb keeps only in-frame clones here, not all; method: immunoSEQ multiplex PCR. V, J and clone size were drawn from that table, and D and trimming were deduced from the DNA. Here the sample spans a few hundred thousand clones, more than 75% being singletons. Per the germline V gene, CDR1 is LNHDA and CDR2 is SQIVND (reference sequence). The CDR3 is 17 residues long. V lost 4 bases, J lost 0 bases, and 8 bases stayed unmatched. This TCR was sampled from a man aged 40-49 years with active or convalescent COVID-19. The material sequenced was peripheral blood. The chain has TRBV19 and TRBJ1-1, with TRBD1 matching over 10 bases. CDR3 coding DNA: TGTGCCAGTAGTACCGGGACAGGGGCTCCCATGAACACTGAAGCTTTCTTT. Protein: CASSTGTGAPMNTEAFF.